Below, 2 T cell receptor beta chains from the same sample are listed, as sequenced in a study of response to subunit inactivated influenza vaccine. TCRdb processed the RT-PCR reads anew with MiXCR; each CDR3 protein has one entry. The table has hundreds of thousands of distinct CDR3 sequences, 16% seen once; the top ten hold roughly 3%. The sequences come from CD4+ T cells sorted from PBMCs, collected less than 30 months after vaccination. Every receptor here comes from a man between 50 and 70 years old who received an inactivated influenza vaccine.

The chain employs TRBV12-3 or TRBV12-4 and TRBJ2-2, with D unclear. Trimming took off 3 bases at V and 4 bases at J, with 9 bases between the two ends. This CDR3 has 14 amino acids. CDR3 loop: CASSLNQATGELFF. CDR3 DNA sequence: TGTGCCAGCAGTTTGAACCAGGCCACCGGGGAGCTGTTTTTT.

The CDR3: CATNRGPYGYTF. CDR3 coding DNA: TGTGCCACAAACAGGGGACCCTATGGCTACACCTTC. J is TRBJ1-2 and V is TRBV12-3 or TRBV12-4, with TRBD1 matching over 7 bases. This CDR3 comprises 12 residues. J lost 4 bases, V lost 10 bases, and 6 bases had no gene match.